These T cell receptor beta chains were read from a single sample in a study of cytomegalovirus exposure and HLA in healthy donors. Here immunoSEQ multiplex PCR was the method, and the copy in TCRdb shows in-frame clones only, minus some. Listed are 70,000 or so clones; roughly 0.89% falls within the top ten. Source material: PBMCs. The receptor source for this set is a boy between 10 and 17 years old in good health and CMV-seronegative. Both conserved end residues are part of each CDR3. Fields, in order: J gene, CDR3 length, V gene, D gene, CDR3 protein, CDR3 DNA. D genes are given only for firm matches.

J: TRBJ1-5
length: 15
V: TRBV6-1
D: TRBD1
CDR3: CASSEGTGGNQPQHF
DNA: TGTGCCAGCAGTGAAGGGACAGGGGGCAATCAGCCCCAGCATTTT

J: TRBJ2-7
length: 15
V: TRBV19
D: TRBD2
CDR3: CASSIGGGGSYEQYF
DNA: TGTGCCAGTAGTATCGGTGGCGGGGGCTCCTACGAGCAGTACTTC

J: TRBJ2-3
length: 15
V: TRBV19
D: TRBD2
CDR3: CASGPGTRGSLMQYF
DNA: TGTGCCAGCGGACCCGGGACTAGGGGGAGTTTAATGCAGTATTTT

J: TRBJ2-7
length: 15
V: TRBV4-2
D: .
CDR3: CASSQENRPSYEQYF
DNA: TGTGCCAGCAGCCAAGAAAACAGGCCTTCCTACGAGCAGTACTTC

J: TRBJ2-3
length: 15
V: TRBV7-9
D: TRBD2
CDR3: CASSWLREMTDTQYF
DNA: TGTGCCAGCAGCTGGTTGCGGGAGATGACAGATACGCAGTATTTT

J: TRBJ2-7
length: 15
V: TRBV27
D: .
CDR3: CASSLVASLLTEQYF
DNA: TGTGCCAGCAGTTTGGTGGCTAGCCTCCTTACGGAGCAGTACTTC

J: TRBJ1-2
length: 15
V: TRBV4-2
D: .
CDR3: CARLIRTGKIDGYTF
DNA: TGTGCCAGACTCATCCGGACGGGGAAGATTGATGGCTACACCTTC

J: TRBJ1-6
length: 15
V: TRBV2
D: TRBD1
CDR3: CASRRDSSYNSPLHF
DNA: TGTGCCAGCAGGAGGGACAGCTCCTATAATTCACCCCTCCACTTT

J: TRBJ1-4
length: 15
V: TRBV5-6
D: .
CDR3: CASSLAAGSNEKLFF
DNA: TGTGCCAGCAGCTTGGCAGCAGGAAGCAATGAAAAACTGTTTTTT

J: TRBJ2-4
length: 15
V: TRBV2
D: TRBD1
CDR3: CASSGQALAKNIQYF
DNA: TGTGCCAGCTCTGGACAGGCGCTAGCCAAAAACATTCAGTACTTC

J: TRBJ1-1
length: 13
V: TRBV13
D: .
CDR3: CASSLVRNTEAFF
DNA: TGTGCCAGCAGCTTAGTCCGGAACACTGAAGCTTTCTTT

J: TRBJ2-1
length: 15
V: TRBV4-2
D: .
CDR3: CASSQDGGSDNEQFF
DNA: TGTGCCAGCAGCCAAGATGGTGGGAGCGACAATGAGCAGTTCTTC

J: TRBJ2-7
length: 16
V: TRBV6-1
D: .
CDR3: CASSGSDSQTYYEQYF
DNA: TGTGCCAGCAGTGGGTCGGACAGCCAAACCTACTACGAGCAGTACTTC

J: TRBJ2-7
length: 14
V: TRBV10-3
D: TRBD2
CDR3: CAIRRLAGAYEQYF
DNA: TGTGCCATCAGGAGACTAGCGGGGGCCTACGAGCAGTACTTC

J: TRBJ1-2
length: 14
V: TRBV5-6
D: .
CDR3: CASSLGAVHYGYTF
DNA: TGTGCCAGCAGCCTCGGCGCGGTTCACTATGGCTACACCTTC

J: TRBJ1-2
length: 13
V: TRBV6-1
D: .
CDR3: CASRAGTRGGYTF
DNA: TGTGCCAGCAGAGCCGGGACAAGAGGTGGCTACACCTTC

J: TRBJ2-3
length: 11
V: TRBV20-1
D: .
CDR3: CSATQGDTQYF
DNA: TGCAGTGCAACACAGGGTGATACGCAGTATTTT

J: TRBJ2-5
length: 15
V: TRBV2
D: TRBD2
CDR3: CASRVGSGARETQYF
DNA: TGTGCCAGCAGGGTTGGTAGCGGGGCCAGGGAGACCCAGTACTTC

J: TRBJ2-1
length: 15
V: TRBV14
D: .
CDR3: CASALMGGLYNEQFF
DNA: TGTGCCAGCGCACTTATGGGGGGGCTCTACAATGAGCAGTTCTTC

J: TRBJ2-7
length: 14
V: TRBV18
D: .
CDR3: CASTPRGRSYEQYF
DNA: TGTGCCAGCACCCCACGGGGGCGGTCCTACGAGCAGTACTTC

J: TRBJ1-1
length: 14
V: TRBV4-1
D: .
CDR3: CASSQDRDTRGAFF
DNA: TGCGCCAGCAGCCAAGACCGGGACACCCGAGGGGCTTTCTTT

J: TRBJ1-3
length: 12
V: TRBV12-5
D: .
CDR3: CASGVAGNTIYF
DNA: TGTGCTAGTGGGGTAGCTGGAAACACCATATATTTT

J: TRBJ2-7
length: 15
V: TRBV19
D: TRBD1
CDR3: CASSLTGGSYYEQYF
DNA: TGTGCCAGTAGCCTGACAGGGGGATCTTATTACGAGCAGTACTTC

J: TRBJ1-1
length: 18
V: TRBV19
D: TRBD1
CDR3: CASSIDLAWTGENTEAFF
DNA: TGTGCCAGTAGTATAGATTTAGCATGGACAGGGGAGAACACTGAAGCTTTCTTT

J: TRBJ1-5
length: 14
V: TRBV9
D: .
CDR3: CASSPTGGTQPQHF
DNA: TGTGCCAGCAGCCCCACGGGGGGGACTCAGCCCCAGCATTTT

J: TRBJ1-5
length: 17
V: TRBV30
D: .
CDR3: CAWSVDRNGLSNQHQHF
DNA: TGTGCCTGGAGTGTAGATAGAAACGGACTTAGCAATCAGCACCAGCATTTT

J: TRBJ2-5
length: 15
V: TRBV4-2
D: TRBD1
CDR3: CASSQDRRGQETQYF
DNA: TGTGCCAGCAGCCAAGATAGAAGGGGGCAGGAGACCCAGTACTTC

J: TRBJ1-1
length: 12
V: TRBV30
D: .
CDR3: CAAERVNTEAFF
DNA: TGTGCCGCTGAACGGGTTAACACTGAAGCTTTCTTT

J: TRBJ2-1
length: 14
V: TRBV6-6
D: TRBD1
CDR3: CASSYDRGRNEQFF
DNA: TGTGCCAGCAGTTACGACAGGGGGCGAAATGAGCAGTTCTTC

J: TRBJ2-5
length: 19
V: TRBV9
D: .
CDR3: CASSVAPSGLTSYQETQYF
DNA: TGTGCCAGCAGCGTAGCTCCGTCAGGACTTACTTCGTACCAAGAGACCCAGTACTTC

J: TRBJ2-1
length: 16
V: TRBV4-2
D: .
CDR3: CASSQDLAGADNEQFF
DNA: TGTGCCAGCAGCCAAGACTTGGCGGGGGCGGACAATGAGCAGTTCTTC

J: TRBJ2-1
length: 15
V: TRBV2
D: TRBD2
CDR3: CASAPSGGAGNEQFF
DNA: TGTGCCAGCGCCCCCTCCGGGGGGGCTGGGAATGAGCAGTTCTTC

J: TRBJ2-7
length: 12
V: TRBV6-1
D: TRBD1
CDR3: CASSVHRGEQYF
DNA: TGTGCCAGCAGTGTCCACAGGGGCGAGCAGTACTTC

J: TRBJ1-1
length: 12
V: TRBV25-1
D: TRBD1
CDR3: CASRDAGQGTFF
DNA: TGTGCCAGCAGGGACGCAGGACAGGGGACGTTCTTT

J: TRBJ2-7
length: 11
V: TRBV20-1
D: .
CDR3: CSAAFRGEQYF
DNA: TGCAGTGCTGCGTTCCGCGGCGAGCAGTACTTC

J: TRBJ2-1
length: 14
V: TRBV29-1
D: TRBD2
CDR3: CSAYGLADDNEQFF
DNA: TGCAGCGCCTACGGCCTAGCGGACGACAATGAGCAGTTCTTC

J: TRBJ1-1
length: 15
V: TRBV6-1
D: TRBD1
CDR3: CASSGGQGRWTEAFF
DNA: TGTGCCAGCAGTGGCGGACAGGGAAGGTGGACTGAAGCTTTCTTT

J: TRBJ1-2
length: 16
V: TRBV18
D: .
CDR3: CASAPGQRRAHYGYTF
DNA: TGTGCCAGCGCCCCTGGACAACGAAGGGCACACTATGGCTACACCTTC

J: TRBJ1-4
length: 13
V: TRBV4-1
D: .
CDR3: CASSQQFNEKLFF
DNA: TGCGCCAGCAGCCAACAGTTTAATGAAAAACTGTTTTTT

J: TRBJ2-5
length: 14
V: TRBV2
D: TRBD1
CDR3: CASSGDRGQETQYF
DNA: TGTGCCAGCAGTGGGGACAGAGGACAAGAGACCCAGTACTTC

J: TRBJ2-1
length: 18
V: TRBV5-1
D: TRBD2
CDR3: CASSRRRQRGSSYNEQFF
DNA: TGCGCCAGCAGCCGTCGGAGACAGCGGGGGAGCTCCTACAATGAGCAGTTCTTC

J: TRBJ1-6
length: 13
V: TRBV2
D: .
CDR3: CASSPDGRSPLHF
DNA: TGTGCCAGCTCCCCGGATGGGAGGTCACCCCTCCACTTT

J: TRBJ1-1
length: 14
V: TRBV5-6
D: .
CDR3: CASSLVGMNTEAFF
DNA: TGTGCCAGCAGCTTGGTCGGGATGAACACTGAAGCTTTCTTT

J: TRBJ2-2
length: 16
V: TRBV4-3
D: .
CDR3: CASSQDGPGEVGELFF
DNA: TGCGCCAGCAGCCAAGACGGCCCCGGCGAGGTCGGGGAGCTGTTTTTT

J: TRBJ2-7
length: 16
V: TRBV6-1
D: TRBD1
CDR3: CASSESVGGRDYEQYF
DNA: TGTGCCAGCAGTGAATCGGTAGGGGGCCGAGACTACGAGCAGTACTTC

J: TRBJ2-2
length: 13
V: TRBV19
D: .
CDR3: CAIGGPNTGELFF
DNA: TGTGCCATAGGGGGACCTAACACCGGGGAGCTGTTTTTT

J: TRBJ2-3
length: 14
V: TRBV30
D: .
CDR3: CAWSVRSVGSPQYF
DNA: TGTGCCTGGAGTGTAAGATCGGTCGGTTCACCGCAGTATTTT

J: TRBJ2-5
length: 14
V: TRBV11-3
D: .
CDR3: CASSSRDSQETQYF
DNA: TGTGCCAGCAGCTCCCGGGACTCGCAAGAGACCCAGTACTTC

J: TRBJ2-3
length: 14
V: TRBV6-5
D: TRBD1
CDR3: CARRTGEGTDTQYF
DNA: TGTGCCAGACGGACAGGCGAGGGGACAGATACGCAGTATTTT

J: TRBJ1-1
length: 15
V: TRBV10-2
D: TRBD1
CDR3: CASSGTGGEGTEAFF
DNA: TGCGCCAGCAGTGGGACAGGGGGCGAGGGCACTGAAGCTTTCTTT

J: TRBJ1-2
length: 9
V: TRBV20-1
D: TRBD1
CDR3: CSASRQGRF
DNA: TGCAGTGCTAGTAGACAGGGACGATTC

J: TRBJ1-3
length: 16
V: TRBV9
D: .
CDR3: CASSPKGGESWNTIYF
DNA: TGTGCCAGCAGTCCCAAGGGAGGAGAATCCTGGAACACCATATATTTT

J: TRBJ2-1
length: 17
V: TRBV18
D: TRBD2
CDR3: CASSPLMIAGGYNEQFF
DNA: TGTGCCAGCTCACCCCTGATGATAGCGGGGGGCTACAATGAGCAGTTCTTC

J: TRBJ1-1
length: 14
V: TRBV25-1
D: .
CDR3: CASSEDRRNTEAFF
DNA: TGTGCCAGCAGTGAAGACAGACGGAACACTGAAGCTTTCTTT

J: TRBJ2-3
length: 17
V: TRBV19
D: .
CDR3: CASSSTPDTSSTDTQYF
DNA: TGTGCCAGTAGTTCTACCCCGGACACCTCTAGCACAGATACGCAGTATTTT

J: TRBJ1-5
length: 15
V: TRBV7-9
D: TRBD1
CDR3: CASSPAGTGSQPQHF
DNA: TGTGCCAGCAGCCCAGCCGGGACAGGGAGTCAGCCCCAGCATTTT

J: TRBJ1-1
length: 13
V: TRBV19
D: TRBD1
CDR3: CATTTGGNTEAFF
DNA: TGTGCCACAACGACAGGGGGAAACACTGAAGCTTTCTTT

J: TRBJ1-4
length: 13
V: TRBV5-4
D: .
CDR3: CASSLSGSEKLFF
DNA: TGTGCCAGCAGCTTGTCCGGTAGTGAAAAACTGTTTTTT

J: TRBJ2-1
length: 15
V: TRBV19
D: TRBD2
CDR3: CASRDRAGDPNEQFF
DNA: TGTGCCAGTCGAGATAGAGCGGGAGACCCCAATGAGCAGTTCTTC

J: TRBJ1-2
length: 15
V: TRBV27
D: .
CDR3: CASSLRDTGRYGYTF
DNA: TGTGCCAGCAGTTTACGGGATACAGGGCGCTATGGCTACACCTTC